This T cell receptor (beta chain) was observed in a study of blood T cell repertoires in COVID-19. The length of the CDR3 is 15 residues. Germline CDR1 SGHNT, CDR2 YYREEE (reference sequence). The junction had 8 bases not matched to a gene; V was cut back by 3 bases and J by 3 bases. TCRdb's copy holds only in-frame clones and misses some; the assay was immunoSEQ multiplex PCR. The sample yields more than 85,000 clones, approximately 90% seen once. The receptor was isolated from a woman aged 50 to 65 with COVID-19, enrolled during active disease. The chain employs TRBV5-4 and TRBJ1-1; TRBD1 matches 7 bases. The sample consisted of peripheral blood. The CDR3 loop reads CASSSPEGADTEAFF. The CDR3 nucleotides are TGTGCCAGCAGCTCGCCCGAGGGGGCGGACACTGAAGCTTTCTTT.